A selection of T cell receptor beta chains follows, all from one sample in a study of OX40 agonist ivuxolimab in advanced cancers. Assay used: immunoSEQ multiplex PCR; TCRdb lists only in-frame clones, some missing. This sample has roughly 81,000 clones, with 85% to 95% found just once. The sequences come from CD4+ or CD8+ T cells sorted from blood, collected in a trial of the OX40 agonist ivuxolimab. These receptors originate from an adult with an advanced solid tumor such as melanoma, head and neck, liver or kidney cancer. Both conserved end residues are part of each CDR3. Each record gives: J gene, V gene, CDR3 protein.

TRBJ2-5,TRBV6-6,CASSSSLYQETQYF
TRBJ2-7,TRBV13,CASSQSSGRSYEQYF
TRBJ2-7,TRBV5-4,CASTDTLSGASSYEQYF
TRBJ2-2,TRBV7-8,CASSPFGRPDGELFF
TRBJ1-2,TRBV7-2,CASSLQNYGYTF
TRBJ2-5,TRBV14,CASSQELGLRETQYF
TRBJ2-7,TRBV6-5,CASSYSLGTAYEQYF
TRBJ2-7,TRBV21-1,CASSTVFIPGQGAWRKTYEQYF
TRBJ2-1,TRBV7-6,CASSSTTLGRNEQFF
TRBJ1-2,TRBV10-3,CAISDWEGAIYGYTF
TRBJ1-5,TRBV5-1,CASSLTKDYSNQPQHF
TRBJ1-1,TRBV4-1,CASSQRGQPRTEAFF
TRBJ2-1,TRBV5-1,CASIGGSYNEQFF
TRBJ1-4,TRBV28,CASRLSTGTNEKLFF
TRBJ2-1,TRBV7-2,CASSPVAGLGNEQFF
TRBJ1-1,TRBV7-3,CASSPDRGNTEAFF
TRBJ2-1,TRBV7-8,CASSFSGTTNEQFF
TRBJ2-1,TRBV6-5,CASSSDSLNSYNEQFF
TRBJ2-7,TRBV5-1,CASSLASASGYFSYEQYF
TRBJ2-7,TRBV30,CAWSVAGGHSYEQYF
TRBJ2-5,TRBV11-2,CASSYALAGVAQYF
TRBJ2-7,TRBV27,CASSSPSYEQYF